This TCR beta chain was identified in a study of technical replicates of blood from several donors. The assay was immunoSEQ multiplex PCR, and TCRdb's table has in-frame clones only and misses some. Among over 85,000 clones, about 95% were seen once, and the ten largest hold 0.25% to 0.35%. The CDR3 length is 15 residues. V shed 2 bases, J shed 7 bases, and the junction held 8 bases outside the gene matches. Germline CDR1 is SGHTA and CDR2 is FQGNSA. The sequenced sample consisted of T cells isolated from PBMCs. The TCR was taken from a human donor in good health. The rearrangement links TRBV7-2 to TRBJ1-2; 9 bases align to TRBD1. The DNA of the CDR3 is TGTGCCAGCAGCTTATTATACAGGGGGCTCTTTGGCTACACCTTC. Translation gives CASSLLYRGLFGYTF.